This paragraph reports one T cell receptor beta chain. Its antigen is not known. The donors were members of the validation cohort, which comprised approximately 120 subjects and was separate from the first cohort of 666 subjects. The data were taken from a study of cytomegalovirus exposure and HLA in healthy donors. General study findings and limits: In vitro data verified a few CMV-associated chains as specific for CMV antigens. Some TCR beta chains (about 170 of them) were listed as cytomegalovirus-associated.

Profiling relied on immunoSEQ multiplex PCR, and the TCRdb table lists in-frame clones only, not all of them. The top ten clones hold 2.1% of a sample with 80,000 to 100,000 clones, approximately 90% of them seen once. Germline CDR1 reads SGHRS; CDR2 reads YFSETQ. This CDR3 has 20 residues. V was clipped by 2 bases and J by 3 bases; unmatched bases: 11. V gene TRBV5-1 combines with J gene TRBJ2-6; 13 nucleotides match TRBD2. The sequenced sample was PBMCs. This TCR was sampled from a man between 25 and 39 years old in good health and CMV-seronegative. The DNA for the CDR3 is TGCGCCAGCAGCTTCGGGACTAGCGGGACGGACCTTCATGGGGCCAACGTCCTGACTTTC. Its protein product is CASSFGTSGTDLHGANVLTF.